The 18 T cell receptor beta chains reported below all come from one sample, sequenced in a study of blood T cell repertoires in COVID-19. Method: immunoSEQ multiplex PCR; TCRdb's copy keeps in-frame clones and lacks some. The sample holds approximately 230,000 clones; approximately 80% are singletons and the top ten take over 12%. Sample: PBMCs or T cells enriched from blood (not recorded which). The receptors stem from a man aged 35-49 years who had recovered from COVID-19.

The chain combines TRBV23-1 with TRBJ1-3, with a tentative D call TRBD1 (5 bases). TRBV23-1 is sorted into the ORF group, with uncertain function. Trimming shortened V by 4 bases and J by 3 bases, and 16 bases separated the two germline ends. The CDR3 totals 16 residues. The CDR3 region is CASSPHVSQGGNTIYF. CDR3 sequence (DNA): TGCGCCAGCAGTCCCCACGTAAGCCAGGGTGGAAACACCATATATTTT.

This clone has more than one count but fewer than ten. Here the CDR3 DNA reads TGTGCCAGTAGGGACTTACAGGGGGACTCCTACGAGCAGTACTTC. Translation: CASRDLQGDSYEQYF. The gene calls are TRBV19 and TRBJ2-7; TRBD1 matches 8 bases. The CDR3 contains 15 residues. CDR1 and CDR2 (germline): LNHDA, SQIVND (reference sequence). Trimming at V came to 6 bases and at J to 0 bases, leaving 7 bases not matched to a gene.

This clone appeared once. The CDR3 sequence is CASSFPFGGGGSPLADTQYF. Written as DNA, the CDR3 is TGCGCCAGCAGCTTTCCCTTTGGTGGCGGGGGCTCCCCGCTGGCAGATACGCAGTATTTT. The rearrangement links TRBV5-1 to TRBJ2-3; tentative D call: TRBD2 (7 bases). CDR1 is SGHRS and CDR2 is YFSETQ in the germline V gene. CDR3 length equals 20 residues. V shed 2 bases and J shed 4 bases, with 29 bases lying between them. Supplemented by reference TRBV5-1 and TRBJ2-3, the full variable domain reads KAGVTQTPRYLIKTRGQQVTLSCSPISGHRSVSWYQQTPGQGLQFLFEYFSETQRNKGNFPGRFSGRQFSNSRSEMNVSTLELGDSALYLCASSFPFGGGGSPLADTQYFGPGTRLTVL.

The gene calls are TRBV2 and TRBJ1-6, with 7 bases aligning to TRBD1. This CDR3 is 15 amino acids long. CDR1 and CDR2 from the germline V gene are SNHLY and FYNNEI. V lost 2 bases and J lost 10; bases outside the gene matches: 8. The CDR3 sequence: CASSELTGRNSPLHF. The CDR3 nucleotides read TGTGCCAGCAGTGAATTGACAGGGAGGAACTCACCCCTCCACTTT. Full variable domain (missing parts from reference TRBV2 and TRBJ1-6): EPEVTQTPSHQVTQMGQEVILRCVPISNHLYFYWYRQILGQKVEFLVSFYNNEISEKSEIFDDQFSVERPDGSNFTLKIRSTKLEDSAMYFCASSELTGRNSPLHFGNGTRLTVT.

This clone was seen at least ten times. V gene TRBV6-5 combines with J gene TRBJ1-5; the D gene is possibly TRBD1 (6 bases). Germline CDR1 MNHEY, CDR2 SVGAGI. With 5 bases removed from V and 8 bases from J, the gap between germline ends came to 13 bases. This CDR3 has 13 amino acids. This chain's CDR3 is CASSSRGREPQHF. The CDR3 nucleotides read TGTGCCAGCAGTAGCAGGGGTCGGGAGCCCCAGCATTTT.

The chain has TRBV9 and TRBJ2-7; D might be TRBD2 (5 bases). The CDR3 is 15 amino acids. CDR1 and CDR2 from the germline V gene are SGDLS and YYNGEE. Trimming left V 4 bases short and J 7 bases short, with 21 bases between. In nucleotides, the CDR3 is TGTGCCAGCAGCCCGGAGGAGAGGTTCTACGATGAGCAGTACTTC. It yields the protein CASSPEERFYDEQYF.

The gene calls are TRBV5-6 and TRBJ1-1; a possible D gene is TRBD1 (5 bases). The CDR3 totals 14 residues. Germline V lookup: CDR1 SGHDT, CDR2 YYEEEE. V gave up 2 bases and J gave up 0 bases, with 8 bases separating them. In DNA, the CDR3 is TGTGCCAGCAGCTTTGGGGGGGTGAACACTGAAGCTTTCTTT. This encodes CASSFGGVNTEAFF.

There are a few counts of this clone. The chain uses TRBV3-1 (or the pseudogene TRBV3-2) and TRBJ1-1; 10 bases fit TRBD1. The CDR3 is 16 amino acids. Germline V gene lookup returns CDR1 LGHDT and CDR2 YNNKEL (reference sequence). J was trimmed by 2 bases and V by 6 bases; bases with no gene match: 9. CDR3 nucleotides: TGTGCCAGCAGGTACGGGACAGGGGCAACTAACACTGAAGCTTTCTTT. Residues: CASRYGTGATNTEAFF.

Comments on this clone: Other nucleotide sequences in the sample specify the same CDR3. This chain joins TRBV30 and TRBJ1-1; no clear D. Germline CDR1 reads GTSNPN; CDR2 reads SVGIG (reference sequence). The V and J ends lost 0 bases and 2 bases respectively, with 10 bases between them. CDR3 size: 14 residues. This chain's CDR3 is CAWSVGGLNTEAFF. The CDR3 DNA reads as TGTGCCTGGAGTGTAGGAGGCTTAAACACTGAAGCTTTCTTT.

CDR3 residues: CAISDPGQGPSGANVLTF. The DNA of the CDR3 is TGTGCCATCAGTGACCCGGGACAGGGTCCTTCTGGGGCCAACGTCCTGACTTTC. The chain couples TRBV10-3 to TRBJ2-6; 9 bases match TRBD1. V dropped 3 bases and J dropped 1; count of bases not matched to a gene: 7. This CDR3 has 18 amino acids. Germline V gene lookup returns CDR1 ENHRY and CDR2 SYGVKD.

V and J are TRBV5-1 and TRBJ1-3, with D unclear. The germline gives CDR1 SGHRS, CDR2 YFSETQ. The CDR3 is made up of 14 amino acids. Trimming took off 5 bases at V and 1 base at J, with 10 bases between the two ends. CDR3 DNA: TGCGCCAGCAGTCTCACACCTTCTGGAAACACCATATATTTT. It codes for CASSLTPSGNTIYF.

The chain recombines TRBV24-1 with TRBJ1-2, with D unclear. This CDR3 comprises 14 residues. V lost 0 bases and J 3 bases, leaving 7 bases between the germline ends. Germline CDR1 KGHDR, CDR2 SFDVKD. This chain's CDR3 is CATSDLNGDYGYTF. CDR3 coding DNA: TGTGCCACCAGTGATTTGAACGGGGACTATGGCTACACCTTC.

The genes are TRBV29-1 and TRBJ2-5; tentatively, D is TRBD1 (5 bases). CDR3 length: 13 residues. Germline V lookup: CDR1 SQVTM, CDR2 ANQGSEA. V lost 3 bases and J 3 bases, leaving 11 bases between the germline ends. DNA for the CDR3: TGCAGCGTTGACCCAGGGCCAAAAGAGACCCAGTACTTC. The encoded protein is CSVDPGPKETQYF.

The chain is built from TRBV29-1 and TRBJ2-3; no reliable D call. With 4 bases removed from V and 4 bases from J, the gap between germline ends came to 12 bases. The germline gives CDR1 SQVTM, CDR2 ANQGSEA. The CDR3 covers 13 residues. DNA of the CDR3: TGCAGCGTTGGGAGTGCAGCGCCAGATACGCAGTATTTT. It specifies CSVGSAAPDTQYF.

The rearrangement links TRBV5-1 to TRBJ2-1; possibly TRBD1 for D (6 bases). The CDR3 consists of 19 residues. V lost 4 bases and J 8 bases, leaving 31 bases between the germline ends. Germline V gene sequence: CDR1 SGHRS, CDR2 YFSETQ. This CDR3 reads CASSHGLFPQGPFRDEQFF. The CDR3, as DNA: TGCGCCAGCAGCCACGGCCTCTTCCCACAGGGTCCATTCCGCGATGAGCAGTTCTTC.

This clone was detected only a few times. The V and J genes are TRBV7-2 and TRBJ2-3; no clear D. Per the germline V gene, CDR1 is SGHTA and CDR2 is FQGNSA. V was clipped by 4 bases and J by 8 bases, with 13 bases between them. The CDR3 contains 13 residues. The CDR3 DNA is TGTGCCAGCAGCTCCCCACTATTTCTTACGCAGTATTTT. This encodes CASSSPLFLTQYF.

This clone was counted a few times. The chain recombines TRBV18 with TRBJ1-6, with 9 bases aligning to TRBD1. With V trimmed by 3 bases and J by 8 bases, 5 bases remained unmatched. Per germline, CDR1 KGHSH and CDR2 LQKENI. The CDR3 runs 15 residues. The CDR3 nucleotides read TGTGCCAGCTCACCGGGACAGGGAACGGATTCACCCCTCCACTTT. This translates into CASSPGQGTDSPLHF.

The chain carries TRBV19 and TRBJ2-2, with no clear D. There are 12 residues in the CDR3. The V and J ends lost 6 bases and 4 bases respectively, with 6 bases between them. CDR1 and CDR2 (germline): LNHDA, SQIVND (reference sequence). The CDR3 loop reads CASRLITGELFF. In DNA, the CDR3 is TGTGCCAGTAGACTAATCACCGGGGAGCTGTTTTTT.